Following are 5 T cell receptor beta chains from one sample sequenced in a study of T cells after posttransplantation cyclophosphamide. The repertoire was sequenced with immunoSEQ multiplex PCR; TCRdb's copy has only in-frame clones and lacks some. The repertoire consists of 35,000 to 45,000 clones, none detected only once. The sequenced sample was PBMCs. All receptors come from a man aged 35 to 55 in good health, CMV-negative, and a related stem cell transplant donor.

This clone was detected a few times. V gene TRBV18 combines with J gene TRBJ2-1; TRBD1 might be the D (6 bases). The germline V gene has CDR1 KGHSH and CDR2 LQKENI. CDR3 length: 17 amino acids. Trimming left V 4 bases short and J 3 bases short, with 19 bases between. The CDR3 region has the DNA TGTGCCAGCTCACGTTCCGGGTCCCAAGGGGGCTACAATGAGCAGTTCTTC. As protein: CASSRSGSQGGYNEQFF.

This clone was recorded many times. The chain recombines TRBV6-1 with TRBJ2-1, with D tentatively TRBD2 (6 bases). Germline-derived CDR1 and CDR2 are MNHNS and SASEGT. V was clipped by 6 bases and J by 8 bases, with 8 bases between them. The length of the CDR3 is 11 residues. This CDR3 reads CASRRGDEQFF. The CDR3, as DNA: TGTGCCAGCAGGCGGGGTGATGAGCAGTTCTTC.

The rearrangement links TRBV6-5 to TRBJ2-3; 8 bases are a match to TRBD1. Germline trimming cut 2 bases from V and 6 bases from J; bases unmatched to any gene: 10. The germline CDR1 and CDR2 sequences are MNHEY and SVGAGI. The CDR3 has 16 residues. The chain's CDR3 is CASSYLTGGNMDTQYF. For the CDR3, the DNA is TGTGCCAGCAGTTACCTTACAGGGGGGAATATGGATACGCAGTATTTT.

In its sample, this clone was seen many times. This chain connects TRBV19 to TRBJ2-3; D is uncertain. Germline V gene data show CDR1 as LNHDA and CDR2 as SQIVND (reference sequence). The V end was cut by 5 bases, the J end by 2 bases, with 8 bases between. This CDR3 is 13 amino acids long. The CDR3 loop is CASSPQSTDTQYF. The CDR3, as DNA: TGTGCCAGTAGTCCCCAATCCACAGATACGCAGTATTTT. The whole variable domain, filled in from reference TRBV19 and TRBJ2-3, reads DGGITQSPKYLFRKEGQNVTLSCEQNLNHDAMYWYRQDPGQGLRLIYYSQIVNDFQKGDIAEGYSVSREKKESFPLTVTSAQKNPTAFYLCASSPQSTDTQYFGPGTRLTVL.

This clone was recorded many times. The chain has TRBV6-5 and TRBJ1-2; the match to TRBD1 covers 7 bases. Per germline, CDR1 MNHEY and CDR2 SVGAGI. The junction had 6 bases not matched to a gene; V was cut back by 7 bases and J by 4 bases. The CDR3 extends over 13 amino acids. CDR3 protein: CASTAGQLYGYTF. The CDR3 region has the DNA TGTGCCAGCACGGCGGGACAGCTCTATGGCTACACCTTC.